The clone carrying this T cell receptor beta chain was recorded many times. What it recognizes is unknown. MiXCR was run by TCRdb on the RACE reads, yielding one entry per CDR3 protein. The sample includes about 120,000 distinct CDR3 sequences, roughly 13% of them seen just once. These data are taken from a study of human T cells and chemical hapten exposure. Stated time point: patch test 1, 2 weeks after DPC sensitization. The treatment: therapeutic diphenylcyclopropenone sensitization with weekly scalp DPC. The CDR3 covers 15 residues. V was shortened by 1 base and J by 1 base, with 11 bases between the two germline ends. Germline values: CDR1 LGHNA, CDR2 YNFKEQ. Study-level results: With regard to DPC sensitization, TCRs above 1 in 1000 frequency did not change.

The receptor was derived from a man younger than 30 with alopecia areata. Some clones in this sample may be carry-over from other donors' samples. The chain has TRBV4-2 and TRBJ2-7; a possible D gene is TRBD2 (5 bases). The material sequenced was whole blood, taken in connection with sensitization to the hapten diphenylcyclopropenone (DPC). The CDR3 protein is CASSQASRDSYEQYF. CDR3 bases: TGTGCCAGCAGCCAAGCGTCGAGGGATTCCTACGAGCAGTACTTC.